The text below deals with one T cell receptor (beta chain). The data stem from a study of blood T cell repertoires in COVID-19. At the level of the study: Both acute and convalescent COVID-19 samples were obtained from the United States, Italy and Spain.

Participants, 18 to 89 years old, spanned under 30 US areas. In the source study's methods: Reference gene primer amplification gave nucleated cell count estimates. Assay used: immunoSEQ multiplex PCR; TCRdb lists only in-frame clones, some missing. That table furnishes V, J and clone size, whereas the DNA furnished D and trimming. The sample has 320,000 or so clones, about 85% seen once. V lost 3 bases and J lost 0, with 19 bases in between. The germline V gene encodes CDR1 SGDLS and CDR2 YYNGEE. The CDR3 totals 18 residues. The sequence was collected from a young woman who had been exposed to COVID-19. The material sequenced was PBMCs or T cells enriched from blood (not recorded which). The V gene is TRBV9, the J gene TRBJ2-1, with TRBD2 as a possible D gene (5 bases). CDR3: CASSDPLARGSSYNEQFF. The CDR3 nucleotides read TGTGCCAGCAGCGACCCCTTAGCACGGGGAAGCTCCTACAATGAGCAGTTCTTC. The full variable domain, its missing parts supplied by reference TRBV9 and TRBJ2-1, is DSGVTQTPKHLITATGQRVTLRCSPRSGDLSVYWYQQSLDQGLQFLIQYYNGEERAKGNILERFSAQQFPDLHSELNLSSLELGDSALYFCASSDPLARGSSYNEQFFGPGTRLTVL.